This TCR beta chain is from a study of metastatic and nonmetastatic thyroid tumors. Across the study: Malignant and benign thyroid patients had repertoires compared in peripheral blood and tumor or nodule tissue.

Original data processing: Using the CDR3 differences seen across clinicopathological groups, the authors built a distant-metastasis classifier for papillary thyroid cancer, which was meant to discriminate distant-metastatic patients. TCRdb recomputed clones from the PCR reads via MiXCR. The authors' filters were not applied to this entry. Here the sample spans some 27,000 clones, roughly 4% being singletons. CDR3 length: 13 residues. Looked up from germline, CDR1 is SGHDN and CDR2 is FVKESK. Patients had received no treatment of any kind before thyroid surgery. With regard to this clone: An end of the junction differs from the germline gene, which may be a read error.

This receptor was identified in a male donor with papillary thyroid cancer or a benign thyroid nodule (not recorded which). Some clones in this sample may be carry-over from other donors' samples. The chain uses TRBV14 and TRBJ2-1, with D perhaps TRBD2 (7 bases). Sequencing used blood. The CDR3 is CASSQKRGGEQFF. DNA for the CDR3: TGTGCAAGCAGCCAAAAGAGGGGGGGTGAGCAGTTCTTC.